Listed below are T cell receptor beta chains from one sample, sequenced in a study of OX40 agonist ivuxolimab in advanced cancers. This table comes from immunoSEQ multiplex PCR, and its TCRdb copy is limited to in-frame clones, with some not included. The table has about 150,000 clones, 90% to 95% seen once; the top ten hold around 0.33%. The sequencing here drew on CD4+ or CD8+ T cells sorted from blood, taken in a trial of the OX40 agonist ivuxolimab. The receptors stem from an adult with an advanced solid tumor such as melanoma, head and neck, liver or kidney cancer. Each CDR3 is given with its conserved first and last residue. The D gene is left open where the match is weak. Only some rows state a clone size, as once, few, many or a class for expanded clones.

length | J | D | V | size | DNA | CDR3
17 | TRBJ1-6 | TRBD1 | TRBV27 | NA | TGTGCCAGCACACCGGGACAGGGGATTGTGTTGAATTCACCCCTCCACTTT | CASTPGQGIVLNSPLHF
14 | TRBJ2-1 | TRBD2 | TRBV28 | NA | TGTGCCAGCAGATCCGGGACTACATACAATGAGCAGTTCTTC | CASRSGTTYNEQFF
14 | TRBJ2-7 | TRBD2 | TRBV28 | NA | TGTGCCATCACTGATAGCGGGGAACCCTACGAGCAGTACTTC | CAITDSGEPYEQYF
14 | TRBJ2-7 | NA | TRBV6-5 | NA | TGTGCCAGCAGTTACTCGAGGCCCGCCTACGAGCAGTACTTC | CASSYSRPAYEQYF
11 | TRBJ1-1 | NA | TRBV29-1 | few | TGCAGCGTCCTCAAGAACACTGAAGCTTTCTTT | CSVLKNTEAFF
14 | TRBJ1-2 | TRBD1 | TRBV28 | NA | TGTGCCAGCAGTTCGGGACAGGGTGACTATGGCTACACCTTC | CASSSGQGDYGYTF
12 | TRBJ1-1 | NA | TRBV19 | NA | TGTGCCAGTAGGACCTTGAACACTGAAGCTTTCTTT | CASRTLNTEAFF
15 | TRBJ2-3 | TRBD1 | TRBV2 | NA | TGTGCCAGCAGGATTGGACAGGGGAACACAGATACGCAGTATTTT | CASRIGQGNTDTQYF
15 | TRBJ2-1 | TRBD2 | TRBV7-9 | NA | TGTGCCAGCAGCTTAGCGCTAGCGGGAGGGAATGAGCAGTTCTTC | CASSLALAGGNEQFF
15 | TRBJ1-5 | NA | TRBV30 | few | TGTGCCTGGAGTCTTCAGGCCAAACCGAATCAGCCCCAGCATTTT | CAWSLQAKPNQPQHF
16 | TRBJ2-3 | NA | TRBV6-6 | NA | TGTGCCAGCAGACTACTCACCAGGGTAGAGGCAGATACGCAGTATTTT | CASRLLTRVEADTQYF
17 | TRBJ1-5 | TRBD1 | TRBV28 | NA | TGTGCCAGCACGGGACAGGGGACTTCAAATAGCAATCAGCCCCAGCATTTT | CASTGQGTSNSNQPQHF
13 | TRBJ2-1 | NA | TRBV5-1 | NA | TGCGCCAGCAGCTTGGTAGGCTACAATGAGCAGTTCTTC | CASSLVGYNEQFF
15 | TRBJ2-3 | TRBD2 | TRBV28 | NA | TGTGCCAGCAGTGATGACCCGGGAGGGCTTGATACGCAGTATTTT | CASSDDPGGLDTQYF
14 | TRBJ2-2 | NA | TRBV27 | NA | TGTGCCAGCAGTTCCCCCCAGGTCGCAGGGGAGCTGTTTTTT | CASSSPQVAGELFF
15 | TRBJ1-4 | TRBD1 | TRBV6-6 | NA | TGTGCCAGCAGTTTGGGGACAGGGCCAAATGAAAAACTGTTTTTT | CASSLGTGPNEKLFF
16 | TRBJ1-2 | NA | TRBV18 | once | TGTGCCAGCTCACCACGGGGTCCCGTGGGGTCCTATGGCTACACCTTC | CASSPRGPVGSYGYTF
14 | TRBJ2-7 | NA | TRBV28 | NA | TGTGCCAGCAGTTCCACCCTAGGAGGAGGGGAGCAGTACTTC | CASSSTLGGGEQYF
15 | TRBJ2-3 | NA | TRBV19 | NA | TGTGCCAGTACCCCGGGACATGCAAACACAGATACGCAGTATTTT | CASTPGHANTDTQYF
15 | TRBJ2-1 | TRBD1 | TRBV5-4 | NA | TGTGCCAGCAATTGGGGACAGGGGGCATTAGGTGAGCAGTTCTTC | CASNWGQGALGEQFF
15 | TRBJ2-7 | TRBD2 | TRBV28 | NA | TGTGCCAGCAGTCCCTGGACTAGCGGGTCCTACGAGCAGTACTTC | CASSPWTSGSYEQYF
15 | TRBJ2-7 | NA | TRBV30 | NA | TGTGCCTGGGTAGAGTTGACGGGGGAGGTGTACGAGCAGTACTTC | CAWVELTGEVYEQYF
13 | TRBJ1-6 | NA | TRBV6-6 | NA | TGTGCCAGCAGCCGTCTACAGGGAACGCCCCTCCACTTT | CASSRLQGTPLHF